The 32 T cell receptor beta chains in this list originate from one sample, sequenced in a study of cytomegalovirus exposure and HLA in healthy donors. PCR amplification relied on 60 Vbeta primers (plus 13 Jbeta primers). Measured with immunoSEQ multiplex PCR; TCRdb has only the in-frame clones, and not every one. The sample gives fewer than 120,000 clones, more than 60% of which show up once; about 6.8% is in the top ten. The material sequenced was PBMCs. These receptors were taken from a man aged 25-40 years in good health and CMV-seropositive.

This clone was seen more than once but under ten times. The V gene is TRBV7-9, the J gene TRBJ1-1; perhaps TRBD1 as D (6 bases). Trimming left V 0 bases short and J 12 bases short, with 14 bases between. Per the germline V gene, CDR1 is SEHNR and CDR2 is FQNEAQ (reference sequence). This CDR3 spans 13 amino acids. The CDR3 loop is CASSLARGEGTFF. DNA of the CDR3: TGTGCCAGCAGCTTAGCGAGGGGGGAGGGAACTTTCTTT.

This clone occurred a few times. The rearrangement uses TRBV5-4 and TRBJ2-1; D gene uncertain. The CDR3 has 13 residues. The V gene's germline CDR1 is SGHNT and CDR2 YYREEE (reference sequence). Trimming took off 0 bases at V and 6 bases at J, with 7 bases between the two ends. The CDR3 sequence is CASSLVSGNEQFF. In nucleotides, the CDR3 is TGTGCCAGCAGCTTGGTTTCGGGCAATGAGCAGTTCTTC.

V gene TRBV27 combines with J gene TRBJ2-2, with unresolved D. With 4 bases removed from V and 7 bases from J, the gap between germline ends came to 10 bases. Germline lookup yields CDR1 MNHEY and CDR2 SMNVEV (reference sequence). CDR3 size: 13 residues. Here the CDR3 DNA reads TGTGCCAGCAGTTGGTCTCACAACGGGGAGCTGTTTTTT. It specifies CASSWSHNGELFF.

The chain's CDR3 is CASSVGGWRDEQYF. DNA of the CDR3: TGTGCCAGCAGCGTAGGAGGGTGGCGTGACGAGCAGTACTTC. This sequence joins TRBV9 and TRBJ2-7; a weak D match, TRBD2 (5 bases). Germline values: CDR1 SGDLS, CDR2 YYNGEE. Trimming pared 0 bases from V and 5 bases from J, leaving 12 bases between. The CDR3 runs 14 residues.

This clone occurred a few times. The chain is built from TRBV19 and TRBJ2-5; 8 nucleotides agree with TRBD1. The CDR3 covers 15 residues. Trimming removed 5 bases from V and 5 bases from J; junction bases left unmatched: 10. Germline CDR1 and CDR2: LNHDA and SQIVND (reference sequence). The CDR3, as DNA: TGTGCCAGTAGTTCTCGGACAGGGTTGGGGGAGACCCAGTACTTC. This gives the protein CASSSRTGLGETQYF.

The rearrangement links TRBV5-1 to TRBJ2-5; 10 nucleotides line up with TRBD2. The J call may be wrong; the DNA end is better matched by TRBJ2-7. The germline gives CDR1 SGHRS, CDR2 YFSETQ. The CDR3 is made up of 15 amino acids. The CDR3 nucleotides are TGCGCCAGCAGCCCTCCCGGGACTAGCGTTCCCGAGCAGTACTTC. It codes for CASSPPGTSVPEQYF.

The chain uses TRBV10-3 and TRBJ2-5, with TRBD2 as a possible D gene (5 bases). The germline V gene encodes CDR1 ENHRY and CDR2 SYGVKD. The germline V and J ends were trimmed by 3 bases and 5 bases, with 16 bases remaining between them. The CDR3 has 15 residues. The DNA for the CDR3 is TGTGCCATCAGTGAAAGGGCTAGCTTGGGGGAGACCCAGTACTTC. This translates into CAISERASLGETQYF.

To note about this clone: The sample has other DNA sequences that encode this CDR3 too. CDR3 sequence reads: CASSIEGTGGNEQFF. The CDR3 DNA sequence: TGTGCCAGTAGTATAGAGGGGACAGGGGGAAATGAGCAGTTCTTC. The chain recombines TRBV19 with TRBJ2-1; TRBD1 aligns across 11 bases. CDR3 length equals 15 residues. The trim removed 0 bases at V and 7 bases at J, leaving 2 bases unmatched. Germline loops: CDR1 LNHDA, CDR2 SQIVND (reference sequence). The whole variable domain, remainder taken from reference TRBV19 and TRBJ2-1, is DGGITQSPKYLFRKEGQNVTLSCEQNLNHDAMYWYRQDPGQGLRLIYYSQIVNDFQKGDIAEGYSVSREKKESFPLTVTSAQKNPTAFYLCASSIEGTGGNEQFFGPGTRLTVL.

The chain is built from TRBV6-6 and TRBJ1-6, with D uncertain. V was clipped by 7 bases and J by 0 bases, with 10 bases between them. Germline V gene sequence: CDR1 MNHNY, CDR2 SVGAGI (reference sequence). The CDR3 loop spans 15 amino acids. The CDR3 DNA is TGTGCCAGCAAGGTGGGGAGCTCCTATAATTCACCCCTCCACTTT. Protein product: CASKVGSSYNSPLHF.

This chain links TRBV9 with TRBJ1-2; D gene ambiguous. V was pared by 4 bases and J by 4 bases, with 14 bases between. The CDR3 is 14 amino acids. CDR1 SGDLS and CDR2 YYNGEE come from the germline V gene. Written as DNA, the CDR3 is TGTGCCAGCAGCCCGCGGGTGGATGCCTATGGCTACACCTTC. This translates into CASSPRVDAYGYTF.

Notes on this clone: One junction end does not reproduce the germline sequence, and a read error may be involved. The chain links TRBV7-7 to TRBJ2-5, with TRBD2 identical over 10 bases. Germline V gene data show CDR1 as SSHAT and CDR2 as FNYEAQ (reference sequence). This CDR3 region has 16 residues. This chain's CDR3 is CASSSGVAGGKETQYF. CDR3 DNA: TGTGCTAGCAGCTCCGGGGTAGCGGGGGGAAAAGAGACCCAGTACTTC.

V usage is TRBV7-9 and J usage is TRBJ2-7; a weak D match, TRBD2 (6 bases). Germline CDR1 and CDR2: SEHNR and FQNEAQ (reference sequence). The CDR3 covers 13 residues. V lost 1 base to trimming and J lost 3 bases, with 7 bases between them. The chain's CDR3 is CASSLEEGYEQYF. The CDR3, as DNA: TGTGCCAGCAGCTTAGAGGAGGGCTACGAGCAGTACTTC.

CDR3 sequence: CASSLAWDRQVSTEAFF. The CDR3 region has the DNA TGTGCCAGCAGCTTAGCGTGGGACAGGCAGGTTAGCACTGAAGCTTTCTTT. The chain recombines TRBV7-9 with TRBJ1-1, with 8 positions matching TRBD1. CDR3 length: 17 amino acids. Germline V CDR1 and CDR2: SEHNR, FQNEAQ (reference sequence). The V segment lost 0 bases and the J segment 4 bases; nucleotides outside the gene matches: 10.

This clone was observed a single time. This chain connects TRBV5-6 to TRBJ2-7, with TRBD2 identical over 11 bases. This CDR3 is 15 amino acids long. Germline trimming cut 3 bases from V and 4 bases from J; bases unmatched to any gene: 6. Germline CDR1 and CDR2: SGHDT and YYEEEE. The CDR3 sequence is CASSSRLAGTYEQYF. In DNA form, the CDR3 reads TGTGCCAGCAGCTCCAGACTAGCGGGGACTTACGAGCAGTACTTC.

This clone was counted only a few times. V and J are TRBV7-3 and TRBJ2-2; possibly TRBD1 for D (6 bases). V was cut by 1 base and J by 3 bases, with 9 bases left in between. The V gene's germline CDR1 is SGHTA and CDR2 FQGTGA. The CDR3 extends over 15 amino acids. CDR3 coding DNA: TGTGCCAGCAGCTTAAAACAGGGACACACCGGGGAGCTGTTTTTT. It codes for CASSLKQGHTGELFF.

This clone occurred once. This sample includes further DNA sequences coding for the same CDR3. The genes are TRBV7-9 and TRBJ1-1, with D perhaps TRBD1 (5 bases). This CDR3 has 13 residues. V dropped 5 bases and J dropped 4 bases, with 11 bases sitting between them. Germline V gene sequence: CDR1 SEHNR, CDR2 FQNEAQ (reference sequence). The CDR3 DNA sequence: TGTGCCAGCAGCCGTTTGGGGGGCACTGAAGCTTTCTTT. This gives the protein CASSRLGGTEAFF.

J is TRBJ1-2 and V is TRBV5-1, with 9 bases lining up with TRBD1. With 0 bases clipped from V and 5 bases from J, the junction kept 11 bases outside the gene matches. The CDR3 runs 17 residues. Germline CDR1 is SGHRS and CDR2 is YFSETQ. The CDR3 loop reads CASSLGGTGWAPYGYTF. The CDR3 coding sequence is TGCGCCAGCAGCTTGGGCGGGACAGGGTGGGCCCCATATGGCTACACCTTC.

This clone has more than one count but fewer than ten. J is TRBJ2-3 and V is TRBV7-2, with D hard to call. This CDR3 comprises 15 residues. Germline loops: CDR1 SGHTA, CDR2 FQGNSA. V dropped 8 bases and J dropped 0 bases, with 15 bases sitting between them. The CDR3 DNA reads as TGTGCCAGCTTATTAAGCCCAACTAGCACAGATACGCAGTATTTT. It codes for CASLLSPTSTDTQYF.

J is TRBJ2-1 and V is TRBV27, with 11 nucleotides matching TRBD2. Germline CDR1 MNHEY, CDR2 SMNVEV (reference sequence). The CDR3 spans 15 residues. J gave up 8 bases and V 2 bases, and 5 bases lay outside the gene matches. CDR3 protein: CASSLVAGGLYEQFF. The CDR3 nucleotides read TGTGCCAGCAGTTTAGTAGCGGGGGGGCTCTATGAGCAGTTCTTC.

The CDR3 DNA follows: TGTGCCATCGGCGGCAGGGGCAATCAGCCCCAGCATTTT. Translating gives CAIGGRGNQPQHF. The chain recombines TRBV10-3 with TRBJ1-5; D is perhaps TRBD1 (5 bases). Trimming took off 8 bases at V and 2 bases at J, with 10 bases between the two ends. The V gene's germline CDR1 is ENHRY and CDR2 SYGVKD. The CDR3 runs 13 residues.

This chain joins TRBV11-3 and TRBJ1-4, with D possibly matching TRBD1 (5 bases). Germline lookup yields CDR1 SGHNT and CDR2 YENEEA. This CDR3 region has 18 residues. Between the trimmed V and J ends, which lost 0 bases and 0 bases, there was a span of 14 bases. The CDR3 sequence: CASSLEEGSAATNEKLFF. Here the CDR3 DNA reads TGTGCCAGCAGCTTAGAGGAGGGGAGCGCTGCAACTAATGAAAAACTGTTTTTT.

V gene TRBV21-1 combines with J gene TRBJ1-1. TRBV21-1 is shown as a pseudogene. CDR3 size: 13 residues. CDR3: CAKLAPGNTEAFF. DNA of the CDR3: TGTGCCAAACTAGCCCCGGGTAACACTGAAGCTTTCTTT.

This clone was counted between two and nine times. The chain has TRBV6-6 and TRBJ1-4, with 8 nucleotides matching TRBD1. CDR1 and CDR2 (germline): MNHNY, SVGAGI (reference sequence). The length of the CDR3 is 15 residues. The trim removed 0 bases at V and 8 bases at J, leaving 5 bases unmatched. CDR3 in DNA: TGTGCCAGCAGTTACTCGGACAGGGAAGGGGAAAAACTGTTTTTT. Its protein is CASSYSDREGEKLFF.

The chain links TRBV11-2 to TRBJ2-1; 7 positions agree with TRBD1. The CDR3 loop spans 12 amino acids. J gave up 15 bases and V 1 base, and 6 bases lay outside the gene matches. CDR1 and CDR2 from the germline V gene are SGHAT and FQNNGV. CDR3 region: CASSLGAGGTFF. The CDR3 nucleotides are TGTGCCAGCAGCTTAGGGGCAGGGGGTACGTTCTTC.

The gene calls are TRBV7-9 and TRBJ1-4; 9 nucleotides agree with TRBD1. The CDR3 totals 15 residues. In germline, CDR1 is SEHNR, CDR2 FQNEAQ (reference sequence). V lost 5 bases, J lost 5 bases, and 6 bases stayed unmatched. CDR3 sequence (DNA): TGTGCCAGCAGCCGGCCCGGGACAGGGAATGAAAAACTGTTTTTT. Protein sequence: CASSRPGTGNEKLFF.

There are a few counts of this clone. CDR3 loop: CASSSLTSRTQYF. As DNA, the CDR3 is TGTGCCAGCAGCTCCTTGACTAGTCGGACGCAGTATTTT. The chain employs TRBV13 and TRBJ2-3; D might be TRBD2 (6 bases). V gave up 4 bases and J gave up 9 bases, with 14 bases separating them. The CDR3 is made up of 13 amino acids. The germline CDR1 and CDR2 sequences are PRHDT and FYEKMQ (reference sequence).

The gene calls are TRBV10-1 and TRBJ2-1; 8 nucleotides line up with TRBD1. This CDR3 has 15 amino acids. With V trimmed by 3 bases and J by 2 bases, 3 bases remained unmatched. CDR1 is WNHNN and CDR2 is SYGVQD in the germline V gene (reference sequence). Written as DNA, the CDR3 is TGCGCCAGCAGTGAAGGCAGGGGGCCCTACAATGAGCAGTTCTTC. Its protein product is CASSEGRGPYNEQFF.

The chain uses TRBV19 and TRBJ2-7; D is unclear. Germline lookup yields CDR1 LNHDA and CDR2 SQIVND (reference sequence). The CDR3 is 15 residues long. V was cut by 2 bases and J by 3 bases, with 14 bases left in between. In nucleotides, the CDR3 is TGTGCCAGTAGTATAAGTCAAGGAGTCGTCTACGAGCAGTACTTC. It specifies CASSISQGVVYEQYF.

This clone was counted a single time. J is TRBJ2-5 and V is TRBV4-3; 8 nucleotides align to TRBD2. The CDR3 extends over 17 amino acids. V lost 0 bases to trimming and J lost 1 base; unmatched junction nucleotides: 7. Germline V lookup: CDR1 LGHNA, CDR2 YSLEER. CDR3 region: CASSQEGSGGLQETQYF. The CDR3 bases are TGCGCCAGCAGCCAAGAAGGGAGCGGGGGCCTCCAAGAGACCCAGTACTTC.

The chain uses TRBV7-2 and TRBJ1-5; unclear D gene. The CDR3 is 14 residues long. Between the trimmed V and J ends, which lost 1 base and 4 bases, there was a span of 8 bases. The V gene's germline CDR1 is SGHTA and CDR2 FQGNSA. The CDR3 sequence: CASSLVSGNQPQHF. The CDR3 coding sequence is TGTGCCAGCAGCTTAGTATCAGGTAATCAGCCCCAGCATTTT.

The chain couples TRBV4-3 to TRBJ2-3; maybe TRBD1 (6 bases). V lost 1 base to trimming and J lost 6 bases, with 8 bases between them. This CDR3 region has 13 residues. CDR1 and CDR2 from the germline V gene are LGHNA and YSLEER. DNA of the CDR3: TGCGCCAGCAGCCAAGGGGGGCCGGATACGCAGTATTTT. Encoded protein: CASSQGGPDTQYF.

The chain employs TRBV29-1 and TRBJ1-3, with D maybe TRBD1 (5 bases). Germline lookup yields CDR1 SQVTM and CDR2 ANQGSEA. The CDR3 runs 12 residues. The V end was cut by 4 bases, the J end by 6 bases, with 10 bases between. For the CDR3, the DNA is TGCAGCGTTGTGGCGGGGACAAACACCATATATTTT. Translated: CSVVAGTNTIYF. The variable domain in full, with the rest retrieved from reference TRBV29-1 and TRBJ1-3, is SAVISQKPSRDICQRGTSLTIQCQVDSQVTMMFWYRQQPGQSLTLIATANQGSEATYESGFVIDKFPISRPNLTFSTLTVSNMSPEDSSIYLCSVVAGTNTIYFGEGSWLTVV.